The present TCR beta chain was sequenced within a study of blood T cells in healthy people across ages. Study-level findings and limits: Researchers judged that diversity estimates from one million T cells fell short of true values. Changes in expanded clonotypes were possibly confounded, as the CMV status of donors was unknown.

Researchers isolated at least 6 million PBMCs per sample. PCR was performed a second time for about 7 to 12 cycles using a sample-barcoded 5' primer and a J-beta primer mix. Each CDR3 protein is one row after TCRdb ran MiXCR on the 5' RACE reads. The repertoire holds more than 1,000,000 distinct CDR3 sequences, with under 30% as singletons. The CDR3 sequence is 20 residues long. Germline V CDR1 and CDR2: SEHNR, FQNEAQ (reference sequence). The V segment lost 6 bases and the J segment 2 bases; nucleotides outside the gene matches: 25. In the case of this clonotype: Its antigen remains unidentified.

The data also belong to a second study, concerning T cells of mothers and their children. That source adds: There was no detection of any persistent microchimeric T cell clones.

The specimen was blood. This clonotype was obtained from a girl aged 2-10 years in good health. The J gene is TRBJ2-7, the V gene TRBV7-9; TRBD1 agrees at 7 bases. The CDR3 DNA sequence: TGTGCCAGCAGTGGGCGCTTACGTTACGGAAAGGGACAGAACCCCTACGAGCAGTACTTC. It codes for CASSGRLRYGKGQNPYEQYF.